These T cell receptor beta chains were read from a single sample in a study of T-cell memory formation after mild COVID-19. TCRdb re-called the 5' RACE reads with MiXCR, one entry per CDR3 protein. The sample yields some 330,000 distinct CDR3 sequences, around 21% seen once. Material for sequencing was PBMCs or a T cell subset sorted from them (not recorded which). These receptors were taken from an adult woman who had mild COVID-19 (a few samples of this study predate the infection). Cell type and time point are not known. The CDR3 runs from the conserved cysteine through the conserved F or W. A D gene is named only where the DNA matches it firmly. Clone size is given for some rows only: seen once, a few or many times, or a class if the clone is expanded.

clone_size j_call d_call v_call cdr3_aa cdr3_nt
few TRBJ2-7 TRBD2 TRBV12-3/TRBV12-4 CASSYGGRFHEQYF TGTGCCAGCAGTTATGGCGGGAGGTTTCACGAGCAGTACTTC
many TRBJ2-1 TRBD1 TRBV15 CATSRPRTGAHEQFF TGTGCCACCAGCAGACCGCGGACAGGGGCCCATGAGCAGTTCTTC
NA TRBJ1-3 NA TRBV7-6 CASSFFGPRQDGGEDSGNTIYF TGTGCCAGCAGCTTTTTCGGCCCGCGCCAGGACGGCGGAGAGGACTCTGGAAACACCATATATTTT
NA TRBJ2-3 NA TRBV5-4 CASGMSSNTQYF TGTGCCAGCGGGATGTCATCAAATACGCAGTATTTT
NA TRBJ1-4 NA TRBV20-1 CSARASGQPSEKLFF TGCAGTGCTAGAGCCAGTGGACAGCCGAGTGAAAAACTGTTTTTT
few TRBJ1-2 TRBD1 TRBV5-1 CARTGGYGYTF TGCGCCAGGACAGGGGGCTATGGCTACACCTTC
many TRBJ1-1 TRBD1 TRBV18 CASSPQGGDTEAFF TGTGCCAGCTCACCTCAGGGGGGGGACACTGAAGCTTTCTTT
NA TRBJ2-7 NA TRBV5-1 CASSLGGDPYEQYF TGCGCCAGCAGCTTGGGAGGGGATCCCTACGAGCAGTACTTC
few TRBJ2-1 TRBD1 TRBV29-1 CSVPGQEQFF TGCAGCGTACCGGGACAGGAGCAGTTCTTC
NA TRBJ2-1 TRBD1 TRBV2 CASRGDRGRNEQFF TGTGCCAGCAGGGGGGACAGGGGGCGGAATGAGCAGTTCTTC
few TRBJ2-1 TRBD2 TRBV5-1 CASSPSRAGGSSEQFF TGCGCCAGCAGCCCGTCCCGAGCGGGAGGATCATCCGAGCAGTTCTTC
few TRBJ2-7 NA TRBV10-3 CAISGVDGYEQYF TGTGCCATCAGTGGCGTAGACGGGTACGAGCAGTACTTC
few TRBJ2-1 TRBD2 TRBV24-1 CATSDPTSGRAEYNEQFF TGTGCCACCAGTGACCCGACTAGCGGGAGGGCCGAGTACAATGAGCAGTTCTTC
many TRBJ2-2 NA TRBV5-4 CASSLGGTGELFF TGTGCCAGCAGCTTGGGGGGCACCGGGGAGCTGTTTTTT
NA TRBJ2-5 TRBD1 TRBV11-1 CASSFRGGRETQYF TGTGCCAGCAGCTTTCGAGGGGGCAGAGAGACCCAGTACTTC
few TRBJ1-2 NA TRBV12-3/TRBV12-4 CASSKHSTNYGYTF TGTGCCAGCAGTAAACACAGTACTAACTATGGCTACACCTTC
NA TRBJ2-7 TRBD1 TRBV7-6 CASSLAQGAGYEQYF TGTGCCAGCAGCTTAGCACAGGGGGCAGGCTACGAGCAGTACTTC
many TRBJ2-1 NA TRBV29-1 CSVEPSYNEQFF TGCAGCGTTGAACCCTCCTACAATGAGCAGTTCTTC
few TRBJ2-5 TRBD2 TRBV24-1 CAAGAEETQYF TGTGCGGCGGGAGCGGAAGAGACCCAGTACTTC
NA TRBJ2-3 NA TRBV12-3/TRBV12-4 CASSINAGRATDTQYF TGTGCCAGCAGCATAAACGCGGGCCGGGCTACAGATACGCAGTATTTT
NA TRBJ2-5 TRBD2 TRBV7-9 CASSPKGGLAPVEKETQYF TGTGCCAGCAGCCCCAAAGGGGGACTAGCCCCCGTTGAAAAGGAGACCCAGTACTTC
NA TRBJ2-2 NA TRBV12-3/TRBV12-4 CASSLEGAAGELFF TGTGCCAGCAGTTTAGAAGGGGCGGCCGGGGAGCTGTTTTTT
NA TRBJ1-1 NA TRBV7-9 CASSLGSGGVMNTEAFF TGTGCCAGCAGCTTAGGGTCGGGGGGGGTCATGAACACTGAAGCTTTCTTT
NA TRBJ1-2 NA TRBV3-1 CASSQVSAGNYGYTF TGTGCCAGCAGCCAAGTGTCGGCTGGGAACTATGGCTACACCTTC
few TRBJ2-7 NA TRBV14 CASSQAVEQYF TGTGCCAGCAGCCAAGCTGTCGAGCAGTACTTC
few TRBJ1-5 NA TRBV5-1 CASSPVGAANQPQHF TGCGCCAGCAGCCCCGTGGGAGCCGCCAATCAGCCCCAGCATTTT
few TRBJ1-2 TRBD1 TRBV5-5 CASSRDSNYGYTF TGTGCCAGCAGCAGGGACAGCAACTATGGCTACACCTTC
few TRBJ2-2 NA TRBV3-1 CASSQGRIGELFF TGTGCCAGCAGCCAAGGGCGGATCGGGGAGCTGTTTTTT
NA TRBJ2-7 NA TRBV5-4 CASRSGGEQYF TGTGCCAGCAGGTCCGGGGGAGAGCAGTACTTC
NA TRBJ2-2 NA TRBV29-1 CSVGAGDTGELFF TGCAGCGTTGGAGCAGGAGACACCGGGGAGCTGTTTTTT
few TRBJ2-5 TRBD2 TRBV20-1 CSAFLAGAETQYF TGCAGTGCCTTCTTAGCGGGGGCCGAGACCCAGTACTTC
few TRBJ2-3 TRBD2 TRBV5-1 CASSFFGGGTDTQYF TGCGCCAGCAGCTTTTTTGGCGGGGGGACAGATACGCAGTATTTT
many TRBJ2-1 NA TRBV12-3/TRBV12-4 CASSPELLAANEQFF TGTGCCAGCAGTCCGGAACTACTAGCAGCCAATGAGCAGTTCTTC
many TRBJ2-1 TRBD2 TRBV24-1 CATSDPLTSGREQFF TGTGCCACCAGTGATCCCCTCACTAGCGGTAGAGAGCAGTTCTTC
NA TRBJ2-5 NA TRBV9 CASSVGHGTQETQYF TGTGCCAGCAGCGTAGGGCACGGGACACAAGAGACCCAGTACTTC
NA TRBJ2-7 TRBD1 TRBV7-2 CASSYPGQGVEQYF TGTGCCAGCAGCTACCCGGGACAGGGTGTCGAGCAGTACTTC
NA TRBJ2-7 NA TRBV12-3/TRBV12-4 CASSRSEGSYEQYF TGTGCCAGCAGTCGTTCGGAAGGGTCCTACGAGCAGTACTTC
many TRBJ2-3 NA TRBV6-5 CASRLTSSTDTQYF TGTGCCAGCAGACTGACTAGTTCCACAGATACGCAGTATTTT
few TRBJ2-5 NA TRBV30 CAWMGGQETQYF TGTGCCTGGATGGGGGGCCAAGAGACCCAGTACTTC
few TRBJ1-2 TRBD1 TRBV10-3 CAISGQAYGYTF TGTGCCATCAGCGGACAGGCATATGGCTACACCTTC
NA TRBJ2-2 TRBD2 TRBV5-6 CASSLTGGEGTGELFF TGTGCCAGCAGCTTGACGGGGGGAGAGGGCACCGGGGAGCTGTTTTTT
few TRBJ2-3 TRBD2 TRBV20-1 CSARDREVTDTQYF TGCAGTGCTAGAGACCGGGAGGTCACAGATACGCAGTATTTT
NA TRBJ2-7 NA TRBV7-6 CASSFPPDSRYTYEQYF TGTGCCAGCAGCTTTCCTCCGGACAGCCGTTATACCTACGAGCAGTACTTC
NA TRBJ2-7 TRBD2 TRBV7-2 CASSFIAGSYEQYF TGTGCCAGCAGCTTCATAGCGGGTTCCTACGAGCAGTACTTC
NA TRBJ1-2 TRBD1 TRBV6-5 CASSGPGGNGYTF TGTGCCAGCAGTGGTCCAGGGGGAAATGGCTACACCTTC
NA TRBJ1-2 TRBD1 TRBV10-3 CAISDLEGTGGGYGYTF TGTGCCATCAGTGATCTGGAGGGGACAGGGGGCGGCTATGGCTACACCTTC
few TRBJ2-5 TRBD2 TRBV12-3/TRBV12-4 CASSLGREAQETQYF TGTGCCAGCAGTCTCGGGCGGGAGGCTCAAGAGACCCAGTACTTC
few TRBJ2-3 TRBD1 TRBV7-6 CASSPTDRGRADTQYF TGTGCCAGCAGCCCTACTGACAGGGGGCGTGCAGATACGCAGTATTTT
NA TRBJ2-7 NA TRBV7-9 CASSKEGGNYEQYF TGTGCCAGCAGCAAAGAAGGGGGTAACTACGAGCAGTACTTC
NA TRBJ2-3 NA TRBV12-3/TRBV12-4 CASSLQRLVTDTQYF TGTGCCAGCAGTTTACAGAGACTAGTCACAGATACGCAGTATTTT
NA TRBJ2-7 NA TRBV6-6 CASSYSSEGVYEQYF TGTGCCAGCAGTTACTCTTCAGAGGGGGTCTACGAGCAGTACTTC
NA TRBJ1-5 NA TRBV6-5 CASSGGFYQPQHF TGTGCCAGCAGTGGGGGGTTTTATCAGCCCCAGCATTTT
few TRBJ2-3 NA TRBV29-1 CSAPAVGRDTQYF TGCAGCGCGCCCGCCGTGGGGCGAGATACGCAGTATTTT
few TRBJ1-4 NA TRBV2 CASSTGTPNEKLFF TGTGCCAGCAGTACCGGGACCCCGAATGAAAAACTGTTTTTT
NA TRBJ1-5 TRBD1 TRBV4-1 CASSPGGRGSNQPQHF TGCGCCAGCAGCCCCGGGGGCAGGGGGAGCAATCAGCCCCAGCATTTT